Presented here are 14 T cell receptor beta chains from one specimen sequenced in a study of blood T cells in healthy people across ages. Combining a sample-barcoded 5' primer with a J-beta primer mix, a second PCR ran for 7 to 11 cycles. TCRdb reprocessed the 5' RACE reads via MiXCR and lists one record per CDR3 protein. The table lists about 730,000 distinct CDR3 sequences, roughly two fifths of them singletons. Sequenced: blood. All receptors come from a woman in her fifties or sixties in good health.

This clonotype appeared a few times. This chain connects TRBV6-6 to TRBJ1-1; a weak D match, TRBD1 (6 bases). Trimming removed 6 bases from V and 5 bases from J, with 22 bases in between. Per the germline V gene, CDR1 is MNHNY and CDR2 is SVGAGI (reference sequence). The CDR3 covers 16 residues. The CDR3 protein is CASRSEGGARVTEAFF. The CDR3 nucleotides read TGTGCCAGCAGATCCGAGGGGGGGGCGCGTGTTACTGAAGCTTTCTTT.

The CDR3 DNA is TGCAGTGCTAGCCCCCCCGGGGTTTGGGGTGGCTACACCTTC. As protein: CSASPPGVWGGYTF. The chain joins TRBV20-1 to TRBJ1-2; no firm D call. Germline lookup yields CDR1 DFQATT and CDR2 SNEGSKA (reference sequence). This CDR3 contains 14 residues. The V end was cut by 3 bases, the J end by 7 bases, with 18 bases between.

The V gene is TRBV14, the J gene TRBJ1-2; D gene uncertain. This CDR3 has 17 residues. Germline V gene data show CDR1 as SGHDN and CDR2 as FVKESK. The V end was cut by 1 base, the J end by 3 bases, with 18 bases between. The CDR3 bases are TGTGCCAGCAGCCAAGGGCGAAGACGGCAGCCTCACTATGGCTACACCTTC. Amino acid sequence: CASSQGRRRQPHYGYTF.

The table lists this clonotype with a few counts. The chain employs TRBV14 and TRBJ2-5; a possible D gene is TRBD1 (5 bases). CDR1 SGHDN and CDR2 FVKESK come from the germline V gene. V lost 0 bases to trimming and J lost 5 bases, with 13 bases between them. This CDR3 region has 15 residues. CDR3 amino acids: CASSQDRRNRETQYF. In DNA form, the CDR3 reads TGTGCCAGCAGCCAAGATCGTAGAAACAGGGAGACCCAGTACTTC.

This clonotype was counted a few times. This CDR3 is CSVRGRALDTQYF. CDR3 nucleotide sequence: TGCAGTGTACGTGGGAGGGCCCTAGATACGCAGTATTTT. The chain uses TRBV20-1 and TRBJ2-3, with 7 bases matching TRBD2. The CDR3 totals 13 residues. The V gene's germline CDR1 is DFQATT and CDR2 SNEGSKA (reference sequence). V lost 7 bases and J lost 5; bases outside the gene matches: 9.

This clonotype showed up many times. The CDR3 reads CASSVGTGSETQYF. The CDR3, as DNA: TGTGCCAGCAGCGTAGGCACGGGATCAGAGACCCAGTACTTC. The chain links TRBV7-2 to TRBJ2-5; weak D call: TRBD2 (5 bases). Trimming stripped 5 bases from V and 4 bases from J, with 14 bases between. The germline gives CDR1 SGHTA, CDR2 FQGNSA. The CDR3 is 14 residues long.

This clonotype was picked up one time. V usage is TRBV6-5 and J usage is TRBJ2-6, with TRBD1 matching 9 bases. The germline V gene has CDR1 MNHEY and CDR2 SVGAGI. The CDR3 length is 19 residues. V dropped 1 base and J dropped 1; count of bases not matched to a gene: 8. In DNA form, the CDR3 reads TGTGCCAGCAGTTACTTACAGGGACAGGGTACGTCTGGGGCCAACGTCCTGACTTTC. Residues: CASSYLQGQGTSGANVLTF.

There are many counts of this clonotype. The chain joins TRBV6-4 to TRBJ2-5, with 7 bases aligning to TRBD1. V shed 4 bases and J 5 bases; nucleotides not matched to a gene: 4. The germline gives CDR1 MRHNA, CDR2 SNTAGT. The CDR3 loop spans 13 amino acids. CDR3 DNA: TGTGCCAGCAGTGTTGGCAGGGGGGAGACCCAGTACTTC. Translating it yields CASSVGRGETQYF.

The V and J genes are TRBV6-5 and TRBJ1-2, with D perhaps matching TRBD1 (6 bases). With 0 bases removed from V and 3 bases from J, the gap between germline ends came to 14 bases. The CDR3 runs 16 residues. From germline, CDR1 is MNHEY and CDR2 SVGAGI. As DNA, the CDR3 is TGTGCCAGCAGTTACTCCGGGACACCGGGGGACTATGGCTACACCTTC. Its translation: CASSYSGTPGDYGYTF.

With respect to this clonotype: A much larger clone differs from this one at a single base, so this may be a read error. V gene TRBV6-2 or TRBV6-3 combines with J gene TRBJ2-1; TRBD2 matches 10 bases. Germline V lookup: CDR1 MNHEY, CDR2 SVGEGT. The CDR3 extends over 14 amino acids. The CDR3 DNA reads TGTGCCAGCAGTTGGACTAGCGGCTACAGTGAGCAGTTCTTC. Protein product: CASSWTSGYSEQFF.

The genes are TRBV5-1 and TRBJ2-3; 15 bases agree with TRBD2. V shed 4 bases, J shed 8 bases, and the junction held 8 bases outside the gene matches. The CDR3 covers 16 residues. CDR1 and CDR2 (germline): SGHRS, YFSETQ. CDR3 protein: CASSPEWTSGGGTQYF. As DNA, the CDR3 is TGCGCCAGCAGCCCCGAATGGACTAGCGGGGGGGGTACGCAGTATTTT.

This clonotype appeared a few times. The chain uses TRBV6-2 or TRBV6-3 and TRBJ2-3, with D tentatively TRBD2 (5 bases). This CDR3 is 15 amino acids long. Trimming took 2 bases from V and 2 from J, leaving 11 bases between them. Looked up from germline, CDR1 is MNHEY and CDR2 is SVGEGT. CDR3 in amino acids: CASSYEDSSTDTQYF. CDR3 nucleotides: TGTGCCAGCAGTTACGAGGACTCCTCCACAGATACGCAGTATTTT.

This rearrangement joins TRBV7-3 to TRBJ2-1; 9 nucleotides align to TRBD1. CDR1 is SGHTA, CDR2 FQGTGA, per germline. The CDR3 runs to 14 residues. V shed 8 bases and J 0 bases; nucleotides not matched to a gene: 2. The CDR3 nucleotides are TGTGCCAGCGGGACAGGGACCTCCTACAATGAGCAGTTCTTC. It translates to CASGTGTSYNEQFF.

This clonotype was observed a handful of times. This rearrangement joins TRBV3-1 to TRBJ2-1, with a weak D call TRBD2 (7 bases). The CDR3 extends over 15 amino acids. The germline V gene encodes CDR1 LGHDT and CDR2 YNNKEL (reference sequence). Trimming took off 4 bases at V and 9 bases at J, with 19 bases between the two ends. CDR3 nucleotides: TGTGCCAGCAGCCCAGGGGACTATTCACTTGGTGAGCAGTTCTTC. Encoded protein: CASSPGDYSLGEQFF.